Listed here are 10 T cell receptor beta chains from one sample, sequenced in a study of monozygotic twins with inflammatory bowel disease. TCRdb reworked the 5' RACE reads into one entry per CDR3 protein, no DNA. Here the sample table reports more than 300,000 distinct CDR3 sequences. Sequenced sample: blood. These receptors were collected from a human donor with ulcerative colitis or Crohn's disease, or a healthy co-twin of an affected twin (not recorded which).

The gene calls are TRBV7-8 and TRBJ2-5; without DNA, the TCRdb call of TRBD1 cannot be checked. This CDR3 region has 14 residues. The V gene's germline CDR1 is SGHVS and CDR2 FQNEAQ. The CDR3 here is CASSLSGLKETQYF.

The chain has TRBV7-3 and TRBJ2-1; TCRdb lists TRBD1, though no DNA is available to test this call. The CDR3 has 13 amino acids. CDR1 SGHTA and CDR2 FQGTGA come from the germline V gene. This chain's CDR3 is CASSLQQGNEQFF.

The V call is TRBV5-6, the J call TRBJ2-3. The CDR3 sequence is 15 residues long. Per the germline V gene, CDR1 is SGHDT and CDR2 is YYEEEE. CDR3 sequence reads: CASSLVPSRTDTQYF.

The V call is TRBV12-3 or TRBV12-4, the J call TRBJ2-3; checking the TCRdb D call of TRBD1 is not possible without DNA. The CDR3 is 14 residues long. The CDR3 region is CATTWGGAADTQYF.

The chain couples TRBV12-3 or TRBV12-4 to TRBJ1-1. This CDR3 contains 15 residues. The CDR3 is CASRSFRIGNTEAFF.

J is TRBJ2-1 and V is TRBV30; TCRdb's D gene call, TRBD2, goes unchecked for lack of DNA. CDR3 length: 12 residues. CDR1 is GTSNPN and CDR2 is SVGIG in the germline V gene (reference sequence). The CDR3 reads CAWRGTSIEQFF.

This chain connects TRBV5-1 to TRBJ2-1. CDR3 size: 11 residues. The germline V gene encodes CDR1 SGHRS and CDR2 YFSETQ. The CDR3 sequence: CASSLGREQFF.

Here the CDR3 reads CASSYTSATWETQYF. The chain couples TRBV6-2 or TRBV6-3 to TRBJ2-5. This CDR3 contains 15 residues. CDR1 is MNHEY, CDR2 SVGEGT, per germline.

V usage is TRBV6-2 or TRBV6-3 and J usage is TRBJ2-1. Germline V gives CDR1 MNHEY, CDR2 SVGEGT. The CDR3 has 14 residues. The CDR3 is CATQADISYNEQFF.

This sequence joins TRBV2 and TRBJ1-4. The CDR3 is made up of 14 amino acids. Per the germline V gene, CDR1 is SNHLY and CDR2 is FYNNEI. The CDR3 sequence: CASSEDGLNEKLFF.